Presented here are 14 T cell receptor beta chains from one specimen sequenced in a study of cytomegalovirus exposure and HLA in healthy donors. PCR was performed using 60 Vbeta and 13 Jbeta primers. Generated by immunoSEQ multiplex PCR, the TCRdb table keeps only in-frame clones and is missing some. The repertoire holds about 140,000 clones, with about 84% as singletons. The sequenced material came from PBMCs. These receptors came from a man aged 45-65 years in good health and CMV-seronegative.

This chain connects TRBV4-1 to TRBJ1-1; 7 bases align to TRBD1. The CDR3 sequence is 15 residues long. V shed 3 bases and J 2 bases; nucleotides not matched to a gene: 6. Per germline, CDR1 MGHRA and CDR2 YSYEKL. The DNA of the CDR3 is TGCGCCAGCAGCCACGGGACAGTCGGAAACACTGAAGCTTTCTTT. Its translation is CASSHGTVGNTEAFF.

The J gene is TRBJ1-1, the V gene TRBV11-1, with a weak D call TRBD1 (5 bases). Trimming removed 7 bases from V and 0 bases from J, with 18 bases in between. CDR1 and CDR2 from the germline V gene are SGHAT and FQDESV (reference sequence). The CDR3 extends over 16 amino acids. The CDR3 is CASKSLRTNMNTEAFF. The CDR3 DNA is TGTGCCAGCAAGTCCCTAAGGACAAACATGAACACTGAAGCTTTCTTT.

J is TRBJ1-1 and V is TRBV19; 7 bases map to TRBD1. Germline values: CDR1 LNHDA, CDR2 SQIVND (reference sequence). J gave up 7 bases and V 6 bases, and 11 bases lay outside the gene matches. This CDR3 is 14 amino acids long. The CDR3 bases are TGTGCCAGTAGCAGAGACAGGGCTACCTTTGAAGCTTTCTTT. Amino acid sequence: CASSRDRATFEAFF.

CDR3 sequence (DNA): TGTGCCAGCAGCGACATACCAGTCCACGAGCAGTACTTC. Its protein is CASSDIPVHEQYF. The chain couples TRBV5-6 to TRBJ2-7; D is unresolved. The CDR3 covers 13 residues. Trimming removed 4 bases from V and 5 bases from J, with 13 bases in between. The germline CDR1 and CDR2 sequences are SGHDT and YYEEEE.

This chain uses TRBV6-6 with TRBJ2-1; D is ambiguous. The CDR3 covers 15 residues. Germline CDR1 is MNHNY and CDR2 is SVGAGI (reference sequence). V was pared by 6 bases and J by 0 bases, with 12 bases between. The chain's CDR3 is CASSPTGSSYNEQFF. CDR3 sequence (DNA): TGTGCCAGCAGCCCGACTGGAAGCTCCTACAATGAGCAGTTCTTC.

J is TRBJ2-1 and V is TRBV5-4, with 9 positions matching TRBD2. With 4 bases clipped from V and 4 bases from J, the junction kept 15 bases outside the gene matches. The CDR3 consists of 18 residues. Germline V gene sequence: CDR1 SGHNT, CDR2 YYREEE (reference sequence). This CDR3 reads CASSPSLASGATYNEQFF. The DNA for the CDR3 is TGTGCCAGCAGCCCCTCCCTGGCTAGCGGGGCGACGTACAATGAGCAGTTCTTC.

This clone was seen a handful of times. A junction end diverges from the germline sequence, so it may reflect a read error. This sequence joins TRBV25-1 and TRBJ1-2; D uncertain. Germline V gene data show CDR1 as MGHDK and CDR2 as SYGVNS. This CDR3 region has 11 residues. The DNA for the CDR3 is TGTGCCAGCAGCCCCGGGAGGTGGGCAGCTTTC. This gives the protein CASSPGRWAAF.

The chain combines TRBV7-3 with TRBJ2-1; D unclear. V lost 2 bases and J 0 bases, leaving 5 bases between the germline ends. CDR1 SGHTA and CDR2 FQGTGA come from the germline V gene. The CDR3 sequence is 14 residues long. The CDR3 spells CASSLPGSYNEQFF. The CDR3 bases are TGTGCCAGCAGCTTACCAGGCTCCTACAATGAGCAGTTCTTC.

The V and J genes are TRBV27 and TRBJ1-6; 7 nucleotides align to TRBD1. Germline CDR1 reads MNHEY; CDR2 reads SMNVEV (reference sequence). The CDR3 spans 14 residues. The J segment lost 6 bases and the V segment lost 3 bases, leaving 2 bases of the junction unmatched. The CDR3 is CASSFRQGNSPLHF. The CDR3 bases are TGTGCCAGCAGTTTTCGACAGGGTAATTCACCCCTCCACTTT.

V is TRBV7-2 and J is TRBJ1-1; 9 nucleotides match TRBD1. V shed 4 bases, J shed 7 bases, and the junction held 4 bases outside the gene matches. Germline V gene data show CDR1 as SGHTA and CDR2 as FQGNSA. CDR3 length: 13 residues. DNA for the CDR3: TGTGCCAGCAGCTCGGGGACAGGGTATGAAGCTTTCTTT. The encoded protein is CASSSGTGYEAFF.

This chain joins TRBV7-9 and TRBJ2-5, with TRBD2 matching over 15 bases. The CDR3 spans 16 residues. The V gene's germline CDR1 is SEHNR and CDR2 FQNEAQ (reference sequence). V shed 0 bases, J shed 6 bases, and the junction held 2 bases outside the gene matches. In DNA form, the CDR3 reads TGTGCCAGCAGCTTAGCGGGACTAGCGGGGGGAAAGACCCAGTACTTC. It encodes CASSLAGLAGGKTQYF. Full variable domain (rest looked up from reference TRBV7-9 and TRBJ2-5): DTGVSQNPRHKITKRGQNVTFRCDPISEHNRLYWYRQTLGQGPEFLTYFQNEAQLEKSRLLSDRFSAERPKGSFSTLEIQRTEQGDSAMYLCASSLAGLAGGKTQYFGPGTRLLVL.

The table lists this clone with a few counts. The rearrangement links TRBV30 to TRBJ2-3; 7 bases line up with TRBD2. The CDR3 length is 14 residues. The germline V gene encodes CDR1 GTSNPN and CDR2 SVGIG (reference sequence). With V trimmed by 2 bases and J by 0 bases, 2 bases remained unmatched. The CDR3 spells CAWSRGGSTDTQYF. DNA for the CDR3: TGTGCCTGGAGTAGGGGAGGGAGCACAGATACGCAGTATTTT.

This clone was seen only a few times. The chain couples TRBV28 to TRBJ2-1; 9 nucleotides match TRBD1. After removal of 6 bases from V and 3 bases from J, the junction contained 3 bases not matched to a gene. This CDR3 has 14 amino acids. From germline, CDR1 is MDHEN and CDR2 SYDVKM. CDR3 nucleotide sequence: TGTGCCAGCAGCTCGGGACAGGGCTACAATGAGCAGTTCTTC. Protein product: CASSSGQGYNEQFF.

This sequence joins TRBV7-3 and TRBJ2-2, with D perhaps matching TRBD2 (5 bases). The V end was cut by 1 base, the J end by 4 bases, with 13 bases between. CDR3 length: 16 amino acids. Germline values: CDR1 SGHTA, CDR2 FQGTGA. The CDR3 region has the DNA TGTGCCAGCAGCTTAATGCCCGGGGTCGGCACCGGGGAGCTGTTTTTT. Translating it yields CASSLMPGVGTGELFF.